These 18 T cell receptor beta chains originate from one sample sequenced in a study of blood T cells in healthy people across ages. A second PCR, run for roughly 7 to 11 cycles, used a sample-barcoded 5' primer plus a J-beta primer mix. TCRdb re-called the 5' RACE reads with MiXCR, one entry per CDR3 protein. The sample includes roughly 860,000 distinct CDR3 sequences, about 59% of them seen just once. Input material: blood. The receptors here all came from a man under 40 in good health.

The chain joins TRBV7-2 to TRBJ2-5; TRBD1 matches at 7 bases. CDR3 length equals 15 residues. CDR1 is SGHTA and CDR2 is FQGNSA in the germline V gene. The V segment lost 1 base and the J segment 5 bases; nucleotides outside the gene matches: 7. DNA for the CDR3: TGTGCCAGCAGCTTAGGAAACAGGGGTTGGGAGACCCAGTACTTC. It translates to CASSLGNRGWETQYF.

The gene calls are TRBV27 and TRBJ1-6; 7 bases are a match to TRBD1. Trimming removed 5 bases from V and 4 bases from J; junction bases left unmatched: 11. The CDR3 spans 17 residues. Per the germline V gene, CDR1 is MNHEY and CDR2 is SMNVEV (reference sequence). CDR3 sequence (DNA): TGTGCCAGCAGTGCCACAGGGGCGGAGGCATATAATTCACCCCTCCACTTT. Translated: CASSATGAEAYNSPLHF.

This clonotype was seen a single time. This chain links TRBV20-1 with TRBJ2-5; 11 nucleotides agree with TRBD2. The CDR3 is made up of 14 amino acids. Germline CDR1 DFQATT, CDR2 SNEGSKA (reference sequence). Trimming cost V 0 bases and J 3 bases; bases outside gene matches: 0. This CDR3 is CSARDSGGEETQYF. CDR3 DNA: TGCAGTGCTAGAGATAGCGGGGGGGAAGAGACCCAGTACTTC.

This clonotype was recorded once. The rearrangement links TRBV27 to TRBJ2-4; D not resolved. The CDR3 has 15 residues. From germline, CDR1 is MNHEY and CDR2 SMNVEV (reference sequence). The ends were cut back, 6 bases at V and 0 bases at J, with 12 bases in the middle. CDR3 DNA sequence: TGTGCCAGCAGGGCAGGCATCCTAGCCAAAAACATTCAGTACTTC. It is translated as CASRAGILAKNIQYF.

This clonotype appeared a few times. This rearrangement joins TRBV4-3 to TRBJ2-3; 7 positions agree with TRBD2. Unmatched junction bases numbered 12, after V lost 4 bases and J lost 5 bases. The CDR3 is made up of 16 amino acids. CDR1 and CDR2 (germline): LGHNA, YSLEER. The CDR3 protein is CASSPYVSQRGDTQYF. The CDR3 DNA follows: TGCGCCAGCAGCCCCTATGTAAGCCAGCGGGGAGATACGCAGTATTTT.

The chain joins TRBV7-2 to TRBJ1-1, with D unresolved. V dropped 5 bases and J dropped 0 bases, with 13 bases sitting between them. The V gene's germline CDR1 is SGHTA and CDR2 FQGNSA. The CDR3 spans 15 residues. The CDR3 DNA is TGTGCCAGCAGCCTATCCCTCTTGATGAACACTGAAGCTTTCTTT. This gives the protein CASSLSLLMNTEAFF.

The sample holds one count of this clonotype. The chain links TRBV7-2 to TRBJ2-5; 7 positions agree with TRBD1. Trimming took 7 bases from V and 5 from J; bases not matched to a gene: 10. The CDR3 consists of 14 residues. Germline lookup yields CDR1 SGHTA and CDR2 FQGNSA. CDR3 in DNA: TGTGCCAGCACTCCGAAGACAGGGTACGAGACCCAGTACTTC. It encodes CASTPKTGYETQYF. Complete variable domain (other parts from reference TRBV7-2 and TRBJ2-5): GAGVSQSPSNKVTEKGKDVELRCDPISGHTALYWYRQSLGQGLEFLIYFQGNSAPDKSGLPSDRFSAERTGGSVSTLTIQRTQQEDSAVYLCASTPKTGYETQYFGPGTRLLVL.

The gene calls are TRBV4-3 and TRBJ2-1, with 11 bases aligning to TRBD2. This CDR3 comprises 18 residues. Germline lookup yields CDR1 LGHNA and CDR2 YSLEER. The ends lost 3 bases at V and 7 bases at J; junction bases unmatched: 14. CDR3 protein: CASSQDYPPGLAENEQFF. The CDR3 region has the DNA TGCGCCAGCAGCCAGGATTACCCCCCGGGACTAGCGGAAAATGAGCAGTTCTTC.

This chain joins TRBV10-3 and TRBJ2-5; the D gene is possibly TRBD1 (6 bases). Germline V gene lookup returns CDR1 ENHRY and CDR2 SYGVKD. The CDR3 runs to 13 residues. Deletions cut 2 bases from V and 9 bases from J, with 13 bases between. Here the CDR3 reads CAISEASEGAQYF. For the CDR3, the DNA is TGTGCCATCAGTGAGGCCAGCGAGGGGGCCCAGTACTTC.

In its sample, this clonotype was seen a few times. This chain connects TRBV6-1 to TRBJ2-7, with 12 bases identical to TRBD2. Looked up from germline, CDR1 is MNHNS and CDR2 is SASEGT. The CDR3 totals 16 residues. Germline trimming cut 6 bases from V and 1 base from J; bases unmatched to any gene: 7. The CDR3 here is CASSLETSGRSYEQYF. The CDR3 DNA sequence: TGTGCCAGCAGCCTCGAGACTAGCGGGAGATCCTACGAGCAGTACTTC.

The genes are TRBV7-9 and TRBJ1-5, with D unclear. Deletions cut 2 bases from V and 0 bases from J, with 11 bases between. CDR1 SEHNR and CDR2 FQNEAQ come from the germline V gene (reference sequence). This CDR3 has 16 amino acids. CDR3 bases: TGTGCCAGCAGCTTACTGTTAGGATATAGCAATCAGCCCCAGCATTTT. Amino acid sequence: CASSLLLGYSNQPQHF.

The V gene is TRBV6-5, the J gene TRBJ2-5; D perhaps matches TRBD1 (5 bases). V was pared by 8 bases and J by 0 bases, with 10 bases between. Germline V gene lookup returns CDR1 MNHEY and CDR2 SVGAGI. The CDR3 is 13 residues long. CDR3 sequence (DNA): TGTGCCAGCGGGGCAGCCTACCAAGAGACCCAGTACTTC. This encodes CASGAAYQETQYF.

The V gene is TRBV12-3 or TRBV12-4, the J gene TRBJ2-5, with D perhaps TRBD1 (6 bases). The CDR3 consists of 15 residues. V shed 6 bases and J shed 7 bases, with 21 bases lying between them. Here the CDR3 reads CASSYLQGPKGTQYF. The CDR3 bases are TGTGCCAGCAGCTACCTCCAGGGGCCTAAAGGGACCCAGTACTTC.

The CDR3 is CASSHGQGITEAFF. CDR3 nucleotides: TGTGCCAGCAGCCACGGACAGGGGATCACTGAAGCTTTCTTT. The J gene is TRBJ1-1, the V gene TRBV7-2; TRBD1 aligns across 9 bases. Germline V gene data show CDR1 as SGHTA and CDR2 as FQGNSA. V was clipped by 5 bases and J by 4 bases; unmatched bases: 5. The CDR3 loop spans 14 amino acids. Combining the CDR3 with reference TRBV7-2 and TRBJ1-1 gives the whole variable domain GAGVSQSPSNKVTEKGKDVELRCDPISGHTALYWYRQSLGQGLEFLIYFQGNSAPDKSGLPSDRFSAERTGGSVSTLTIQRTQQEDSAVYLCASSHGQGITEAFFGQGTRLTVV.

V and J are TRBV18 and TRBJ2-2; D is unresolved. Germline CDR1 KGHSH, CDR2 LQKENI. V was clipped by 1 base and J by 5 bases, with 14 bases between them. The CDR3 is 16 amino acids. The CDR3 loop is CASSPQGNLGTGELFF. CDR3 in DNA: TGTGCCAGCTCACCACAGGGTAACCTTGGGACCGGGGAGCTGTTTTTT.

The gene calls are TRBV5-5 and TRBJ1-2, with 10 bases identical to TRBD1. CDR1 is SGHKS and CDR2 is YYEKEE in the germline V gene (reference sequence). Losses at the gene ends were 6 bases for V and 5 bases for J; bases not matched to a gene: 10. The CDR3 contains 15 residues. CDR3 sequence (DNA): TGTGCCAGCACCCTGGGACAGGGGAAACAGTATGGCTACACCTTC. Protein: CASTLGQGKQYGYTF.

This clonotype was found a few times. The chain joins TRBV20-1 to TRBJ2-4; no clear D gene. V shed 2 bases and J shed 13 bases, with 15 bases lying between them. CDR1 DFQATT and CDR2 SNEGSKA come from the germline V gene (reference sequence). CDR3 length equals 12 residues. DNA for the CDR3: TGCAGTGCTAGAAGTCATCCCCTCGGGCAGTACTTC. The encoded protein is CSARSHPLGQYF.

The genes are TRBV3-1 and TRBJ2-5, with 8 bases aligning to TRBD2. The J call is doubtful: the DNA matches TRBJ2-7 better. Germline loops: CDR1 LGHDT, CDR2 YNNKEL (reference sequence). The CDR3 is 15 residues long. The CDR3 DNA is TGTGCCAGCAGCCAAGGAAACGGGGGGGCATACGAGCAGTACTTC. Translation gives CASSQGNGGAYEQYF.